A single sample is the source of the 27 T cell receptor beta chains below, sequenced in a study (TCRdb year 2016). The method was RT-PCR. Sequenced using an Illumina MiSeq. TCRdb reanalyzed the raw reads on its own, using fastp at Q25 for trimming and MiXCR for clone calling, and kept in-frame beta chains. Identical CDR3 proteins give one entry, which carries the most common genes and DNA. The sample records about 700,000 distinct CDR3 sequences, about 14% of which are singletons. The ten largest clones represent 3.6% of the sample. The specimen sequenced was memory CD4+ T cells from blood. Source of these receptors: a female donor in good health, serving as a healthy control.

A few counts support this clonotype. V and J are TRBV6-5 and TRBJ2-2, with 7 bases identical to TRBD2. This CDR3 has 16 residues. Germline trimming cut 1 base from V and 3 bases from J; bases unmatched to any gene: 5. CDR1 is MNHEY and CDR2 is SVGAGI in the germline V gene. CDR3: CASSYYLGGDTGELFF. The DNA of the CDR3 is TGTGCCAGCAGTTACTACCTTGGGGGGGACACCGGGGAGCTGTTTTTT.

The chain uses TRBV18 and TRBJ1-2, with 8 bases aligning to TRBD1. V dropped 6 bases and J dropped 6; count of bases not matched to a gene: 9. The CDR3 length is 14 residues. Germline V gene data show CDR1 as KGHSH and CDR2 as LQKENI. This CDR3 reads CASSSGQGGDGYTF. DNA for the CDR3: TGTGCCAGCTCGTCTGGACAGGGCGGCGATGGCTACACCTTC.

This clonotype was counted many times. This rearrangement joins TRBV20-1 to TRBJ1-2, with 8 positions matching TRBD1. Germline-derived CDR1 and CDR2 are DFQATT and SNEGSKA (reference sequence). CDR3 length equals 13 residues. V lost 6 bases, J lost 3 bases, and 6 bases stayed unmatched. CDR3 amino acids: CSAPTGEDYGYTF. The CDR3 nucleotides read TGCAGTGCACCGACAGGGGAGGACTATGGCTACACCTTC.

In this sample, this clonotype turned up a few times. The chain combines TRBV4-3 with TRBJ1-3; D remains unclear. Germline lookup yields CDR1 LGHNA and CDR2 YSLEER. The germline V and J ends were trimmed by 1 base and 7 bases, with 11 bases remaining between them. The CDR3 contains 14 residues. The CDR3, as DNA: TGCGCCAGCAGCCAAGTCCAAGGGTGGAACACCATATATTTT. Its protein product is CASSQVQGWNTIYF.

The chain links TRBV4-1 to TRBJ1-1; no clear D gene. This CDR3 has 15 amino acids. The ends were cut back, 1 base at V and 3 bases at J, with 12 bases in the middle. Germline-derived CDR1 and CDR2 are MGHRA and YSYEKL. The CDR3: CASSQGGTAHTEAFF. CDR3 DNA: TGCGCCAGCAGCCAAGGGGGAACAGCACACACTGAAGCTTTCTTT.

This clonotype has at least ten counts. This chain uses TRBV6-2 or TRBV6-3 with TRBJ2-1, with 9 bases matching TRBD2. V shed 8 bases, J shed 9 bases, and the junction held 11 bases outside the gene matches. The CDR3 runs to 14 residues. Looked up from germline, CDR1 is MNHEY and CDR2 is SVGEGT. The CDR3 region has the DNA TGTGCCAGCGAGGCGGGAGGGCCTCTGGGTGAGCAGTTCTTC. It specifies CASEAGGPLGEQFF.

The table lists this clonotype with a few counts. The rearrangement links TRBV7-2 to TRBJ2-7, with D hard to call. V lost 0 bases, J lost 7 bases, and 10 bases lay in between. Germline V gene data show CDR1 as SGHTA and CDR2 as FQGNSA. The CDR3 is 13 residues long. The CDR3 region is CASSLAGLNEQYF. For the CDR3, the DNA is TGTGCCAGCAGCTTAGCGGGCCTAAATGAGCAGTACTTC.

The rearrangement joins TRBV7-9 to TRBJ1-2; no firm D call. Germline V gives CDR1 SEHNR, CDR2 FQNEAQ (reference sequence). This CDR3 has 13 residues. Trimming stripped 0 bases from V and 8 bases from J, with 10 bases between. The CDR3 region is CASSLAGGEGYTF. CDR3 bases: TGTGCCAGCAGCTTAGCGGGTGGGGAAGGCTACACCTTC. Drawing the rest from reference TRBV7-9 and TRBJ1-2, the complete variable domain is DTGVSQNPRHKITKRGQNVTFRCDPISEHNRLYWYRQTLGQGPEFLTYFQNEAQLEKSRLLSDRFSAERPKGSFSTLEIQRTEQGDSAMYLCASSLAGGEGYTFGSGTRLTVV.

The chain has TRBV29-1 and TRBJ2-2; 11 bases are a match to TRBD1. This CDR3 has 14 residues. The germline V gene has CDR1 SQVTM and CDR2 ANQGSEA. The J segment lost 7 bases and the V segment lost 4 bases, leaving 5 bases of the junction unmatched. The CDR3, as DNA: TGCAGCGTTGTAGGACAGGGGGCTGGCGGGGAGCTGTTTTTT. Amino acid sequence: CSVVGQGAGGELFF.

This clonotype was seen ten or more times. The rearrangement links TRBV5-1 to TRBJ1-4; D not resolved. V shed 0 bases and J shed 0 bases, with 6 bases lying between them. The CDR3 is 15 residues long. The germline V gene encodes CDR1 SGHRS and CDR2 YFSETQ. CDR3 sequence (DNA): TGCGCCAGCAGCTTGGGGCCGACAACTAATGAAAAACTGTTTTTT. Amino acid sequence: CASSLGPTTNEKLFF.

The chain has TRBV2 and TRBJ2-7, with D perhaps being TRBD1 or TRBD2 (5 bases each). The CDR3 runs to 14 residues. The ends were cut back, 6 bases at V and 3 bases at J, with 15 bases in the middle. Germline V CDR1 and CDR2: SNHLY, FYNNEI. In nucleotides, the CDR3 is TGTGCCAGCAGGGCGGCTTTGGGGGACTACGAGCAGTACTTC. Its protein is CASRAALGDYEQYF.

The chain joins TRBV14 to TRBJ2-1; 9 bases are a match to TRBD1. J was trimmed by 5 bases and V by 2 bases; bases with no gene match: 13. Germline CDR1 reads SGHDN; CDR2 reads FVKESK. CDR3 length: 18 amino acids. The CDR3 region has the DNA TGTGCCAGCAGCCAAAGACAGGGGGGGACAGTGGGACACAATGAGCAGTTCTTC. Protein: CASSQRQGGTVGHNEQFF.

This clonotype was counted a few times. The chain couples TRBV27 to TRBJ2-7; 7 nucleotides match TRBD2. Germline V gene data show CDR1 as MNHEY and CDR2 as SMNVEV (reference sequence). This CDR3 is built from 16 residues. Trimming at V came to 6 bases and at J to 2 bases, leaving 13 bases not matched to a gene. This chain's CDR3 is CASRPSLAGETYEQYF. CDR3 sequence (DNA): TGTGCCAGCAGACCCTCTTTGGCGGGAGAGACCTACGAGCAGTACTTC.

V usage is TRBV6-5 and J usage is TRBJ1-3, with 8 bases identical to TRBD1. Per germline, CDR1 MNHEY and CDR2 SVGAGI. J was trimmed by 3 bases and V by 6 bases; bases with no gene match: 1. The CDR3 loop spans 13 amino acids. This CDR3 reads CASRTGDGNTIYF. The CDR3 DNA sequence: TGTGCCAGCAGGACAGGGGATGGAAACACCATATATTTT.

This clonotype appeared many times. The V call is TRBV29-1, the J call TRBJ2-7; 13 bases fit TRBD2. CDR1 and CDR2 (germline): SQVTM, ANQGSEA. V gave up 3 bases and J gave up 6 bases; unmatched junction bases: 2. The CDR3 consists of 13 residues. CDR3 in amino acids: CSVEGLAGSEQYF. CDR3 sequence (DNA): TGCAGCGTTGAGGGACTAGCGGGAAGCGAGCAGTACTTC.

The chain is built from TRBV18 and TRBJ1-4; no firm D call. Germline values: CDR1 KGHSH, CDR2 LQKENI. CDR3 length equals 13 residues. The V gene lost 2 bases and the J gene lost 5 bases, with 6 bases spanning the gap. CDR3: CASSPGLNEKLFF. The CDR3 nucleotides are TGTGCCAGCTCACCAGGACTGAATGAAAAACTGTTTTTT.

This clonotype was seen ten or more times. The chain links TRBV29-1 to TRBJ2-3; weak D call: TRBD1 (6 bases). Germline CDR1 reads SQVTM; CDR2 reads ANQGSEA. There are 14 residues in the CDR3. Trimming cost V 2 bases and J 6 bases, with 15 bases left between them. The CDR3 coding sequence is TGCAGCGTTGAAAAGGGGGAAGGATTGGATACGCAGTATTTT. Protein product: CSVEKGEGLDTQYF.

This clonotype occurred a few times. This chain connects TRBV20-1 to TRBJ1-6; D is undetermined. CDR3 length: 13 amino acids. V was cut by 6 bases and J by 7 bases, with 13 bases left in between. Per germline, CDR1 DFQATT and CDR2 SNEGSKA (reference sequence). The CDR3 spells CSADKAQNSPLHF. CDR3 nucleotides: TGCAGTGCCGACAAAGCGCAAAATTCACCCCTCCACTTT.

This clonotype was seen only a few times. The genes are TRBV5-1 and TRBJ2-7; D remains unclear. The CDR3 loop spans 14 amino acids. Trimming removed 3 bases at V and 2 bases at J, with 12 bases between. Germline CDR1 is SGHRS and CDR2 is YFSETQ. Here the CDR3 reads CASSSRGSPYEQYF. DNA for the CDR3: TGCGCCAGCAGCTCCCGTGGCTCCCCCTACGAGCAGTACTTC. Supplemented by reference TRBV5-1 and TRBJ2-7, the full variable domain reads KAGVTQTPRYLIKTRGQQVTLSCSPISGHRSVSWYQQTPGQGLQFLFEYFSETQRNKGNFPGRFSGRQFSNSRSEMNVSTLELGDSALYLCASSSRGSPYEQYFGPGTRLTVT.

This clonotype was observed at least ten times. The chain couples TRBV20-1 to TRBJ2-1; 8 positions agree with TRBD2. V dropped 4 bases and J dropped 5; count of bases not matched to a gene: 16. Germline V gene lookup returns CDR1 DFQATT and CDR2 SNEGSKA (reference sequence). The CDR3 consists of 17 residues. In DNA, the CDR3 is TGCAGTGCTAATGACCCGGGGGGGGTGAATCGGAACAATGAGCAGTTCTTC. Protein sequence: CSANDPGGVNRNNEQFF.

The chain recombines TRBV3-1 with TRBJ2-1; 9 bases agree with TRBD2. CDR3 length equals 15 residues. V shed 2 bases, J shed 5 bases, and the junction held 4 bases outside the gene matches. The V gene's germline CDR1 is LGHDT and CDR2 YNNKEL (reference sequence). CDR3 amino acids: CASSQYLAGHNEQFF. The CDR3 DNA reads TGTGCCAGCAGCCAATATCTAGCGGGACACAATGAGCAGTTCTTC.

The rearrangement joins TRBV7-2 to TRBJ2-7; D is possibly TRBD2 (5 bases). This CDR3 region has 14 residues. Germline V CDR1 and CDR2: SGHTA, FQGNSA. The V end lost 0 bases, the J end lost 6 bases, and 12 bases lay between the germline ends. CDR3 nucleotide sequence: TGTGCCAGCAGCTTAGCGACTAACTCTGGCGAGCAGTACTTC. Amino acid sequence: CASSLATNSGEQYF.

This clonotype was seen only a few times. The chain couples TRBV18 to TRBJ2-1, with 10 bases matching TRBD1. Germline assignment: CDR1 KGHSH and CDR2 LQKENI. This CDR3 is 18 amino acids long. The trim removed 6 bases at V and 3 bases at J, leaving 14 bases unmatched. The CDR3 nucleotides read TGTGCCAGCTCTCCAAGGGGCGCCGGGACAGGGGTCTACAATGAGCAGTTCTTC. Translated: CASSPRGAGTGVYNEQFF.

This clonotype was detected many times. The rearrangement uses TRBV20-1 and TRBJ2-1; 8 bases match TRBD2. V gave up 0 bases and J gave up 10 bases; unmatched junction bases: 8. The CDR3 consists of 14 residues. Germline V gives CDR1 DFQATT, CDR2 SNEGSKA (reference sequence). CDR3 loop: CSARDPSGPEEQFF. DNA of the CDR3: TGCAGTGCTAGAGATCCTAGCGGGCCAGAAGAGCAGTTCTTC.

The gene calls are TRBV12-3 or TRBV12-4 and TRBJ1-2; TRBD1 agrees at 9 bases. Losses at the gene ends were 1 base for V and 7 bases for J; bases not matched to a gene: 7. The CDR3 is 15 residues long. The CDR3 nucleotides read TGTGCCAGCAGTTTAGGTATTGGGACAGGGAGTGGCTACACCTTC. As protein: CASSLGIGTGSGYTF.

In its sample, this clonotype was seen a few times. The V gene is TRBV20-1, the J gene TRBJ2-7; 9 nucleotides agree with TRBD1. In germline, CDR1 is DFQATT, CDR2 SNEGSKA (reference sequence). Germline trimming cut 3 bases from V and 4 bases from J; bases unmatched to any gene: 7. The CDR3 has 14 amino acids. This CDR3 reads CSASRGQGLYEQYF. CDR3 coding DNA: TGCAGTGCTAGTAGGGGACAGGGACTATACGAGCAGTACTTC.

The V call is TRBV19, the J call TRBJ2-3; possibly TRBD2 for D (6 bases). V lost 7 bases and J 4 bases, leaving 15 bases between the germline ends. The CDR3 has 14 residues. Looked up from germline, CDR1 is LNHDA and CDR2 is SQIVND (reference sequence). CDR3 in amino acids: CASILGGLSDTQYF. CDR3 coding DNA: TGTGCCAGTATCCTCGGGGGTCTCTCAGATACGCAGTATTTT.